This T cell receptor (beta chain) was profiled in a study of Ad26.COV2.S vaccination and SARS-CoV-2 variants. Study outcomes and limitations: Placebo and vaccine recipients had non-spike TCR breadth that was similar. Overall T cell responses may have been underestimated by the analyses of TCR breadth and depth.

Here immunoSEQ multiplex PCR was the method, and the copy in TCRdb shows in-frame clones only, minus some. The data contain around 320,000 clones, roughly 91% of them seen just once; the ten biggest clones take up roughly 3.6%. Regarding treatment: around 19 received Ad26.COV2.S at low or high dose, single or two shots; 5 received placebo; per-sample allocation not given. The samples were gathered on day 63 after the first injection of vaccine or placebo. Donation came from an adult in Boston who was aged 18-55 years. The CDR3 loop spans 16 amino acids. Germline V gene data show CDR1 as SGHDT and CDR2 as YYEEEE. Trimming took off 2 bases at V and 0 bases at J, with 11 bases between the two ends. As regards this clone: Its antigen is as yet unknown.

The receptor comes from a person between 18 and 60 years old who received the Ad26.COV2.S COVID-19 vaccine or a placebo. The rearrangement joins TRBV5-6 to TRBJ2-2; D unresolved. Source: peripheral blood, taken in a trial of Ad26.COV2.S vaccine versus placebo. The DNA of the CDR3 is TGTGCCAGCAGCTTCACCGGGTTCGCGAACACCGGGGAGCTGTTTTTT. It yields the protein CASSFTGFANTGELFF.